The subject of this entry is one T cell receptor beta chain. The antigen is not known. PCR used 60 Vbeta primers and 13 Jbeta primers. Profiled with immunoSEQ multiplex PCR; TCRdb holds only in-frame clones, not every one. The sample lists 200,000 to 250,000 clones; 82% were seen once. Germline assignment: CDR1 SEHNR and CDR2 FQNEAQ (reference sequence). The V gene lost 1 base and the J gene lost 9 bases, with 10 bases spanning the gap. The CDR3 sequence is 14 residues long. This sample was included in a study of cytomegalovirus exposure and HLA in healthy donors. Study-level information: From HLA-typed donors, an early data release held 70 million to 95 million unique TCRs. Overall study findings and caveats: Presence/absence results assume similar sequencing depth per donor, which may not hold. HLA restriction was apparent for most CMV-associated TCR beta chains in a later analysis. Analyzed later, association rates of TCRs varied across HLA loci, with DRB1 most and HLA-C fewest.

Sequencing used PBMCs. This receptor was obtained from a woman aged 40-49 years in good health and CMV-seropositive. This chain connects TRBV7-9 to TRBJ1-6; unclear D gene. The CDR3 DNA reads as TGTGCCAGCAGCTTAGAAGCTTATGGTTCACCCCTCCACTTT. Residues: CASSLEAYGSPLHF.